Below are 11 T cell receptor beta chains sequenced from a single sample in a study of shared clonotypes between healthy human individuals. Here immunoSEQ multiplex PCR was the method, and the copy in TCRdb shows in-frame clones only, minus some. Of a few million clones listed, over 85% are singletons. The sample comprised naive CD4+ T cells sorted from blood. Regarding subset: CD45RA+ positively selected. The receptors derive from a man in his late teens or twenties in good health.

The chain uses TRBV6-5 and TRBJ2-1, with a possible D match to TRBD1 (6 bases). V lost 0 bases and J 6 bases, leaving 9 bases between the germline ends. CDR1 and CDR2 (germline): MNHEY, SVGAGI. This CDR3 region has 14 residues. The CDR3 loop reads CASSYSMDSNEQFF. The CDR3 bases are TGTGCCAGCAGTTACTCAATGGACAGCAATGAGCAGTTCTTC.

This clone was counted once. This chain uses TRBV12-5 with TRBJ2-2, with TRBD1 as a possible D gene (7 bases). The V gene lost 6 bases and the J gene lost 1 base, with 12 bases spanning the gap. CDR3 length: 15 amino acids. CDR1 LGHNT and CDR2 FRNRAP come from the germline V gene. The CDR3 sequence: CASGSGGLNTGELFF. The CDR3 nucleotides are TGTGCTAGTGGATCAGGGGGGTTGAACACCGGGGAGCTGTTTTTT.

V usage is TRBV28 and J usage is TRBJ1-2, with unresolved D. Germline V gives CDR1 MDHEN, CDR2 SYDVKM. Trimming left V 4 bases short and J 2 bases short, with 14 bases between. The length of the CDR3 is 15 residues. CDR3 DNA: TGTGCCAGCAGTTATTCACTCCTTGGCAACTATGGCTACACCTTC. This codes for CASSYSLLGNYGYTF.

The chain joins TRBV19 to TRBJ1-1; D gene unclear. Per germline, CDR1 LNHDA and CDR2 SQIVND (reference sequence). The CDR3 consists of 12 residues. Trimming left V 6 bases short and J 1 base short, with 6 bases between. The CDR3 region has the DNA TGTGCCAGTAGCCCCCAGAACACTGAAGCTTTCTTT. It translates to CASSPQNTEAFF.

This chain uses TRBV6-1 with TRBJ1-2; D unresolved. Deletions cut 1 base from V and 1 base from J, with 10 bases between. In germline, CDR1 is MNHNS, CDR2 SASEGT. CDR3 length: 15 amino acids. CDR3 region: CASSEVKEFNYGYTF. The CDR3 DNA reads TGTGCCAGCAGTGAAGTTAAAGAATTTAACTATGGCTACACCTTC.

This clone was counted a single time. The V call is TRBV5-4, the J call TRBJ1-3; tentative D call: TRBD1 (5 bases). The V end lost 3 bases, the J end lost 6 bases, and 10 bases lay between the germline ends. The CDR3 extends over 13 amino acids. Germline V lookup: CDR1 SGHNT, CDR2 YYREEE (reference sequence). The CDR3 loop is CASSSRRENTIYF. In nucleotides, the CDR3 is TGTGCCAGCAGCTCCCGCAGGGAAAACACCATATATTTT.

V gene TRBV7-8 combines with J gene TRBJ2-7, with 10 bases lining up with TRBD1. The germline gives CDR1 SGHVS, CDR2 FQNEAQ. CDR3 size: 16 residues. The V and J ends lost 5 bases and 4 bases, in that order; junction bases with no gene match: 11. Here the CDR3 DNA reads TGTGCCAGCAGCACGATTGGACAGGGGGTACTATACGAGCAGTACTTC. The encoded protein is CASSTIGQGVLYEQYF.

The V gene is TRBV30, the J gene TRBJ1-4; D is undetermined. Germline loops: CDR1 GTSNPN, CDR2 SVGIG (reference sequence). V gave up 2 bases and J gave up 6 bases, with 10 bases separating them. The CDR3 spans 13 residues. This CDR3 reads CAWSRTPDEKLFF. The DNA for the CDR3 is TGTGCCTGGAGTAGGACGCCTGATGAAAAACTGTTTTTT.

This clone was seen just once. The V call is TRBV27, the J call TRBJ1-3; 9 nucleotides match TRBD1. With V trimmed by 6 bases and J by 3 bases, 6 bases remained unmatched. Germline CDR1 MNHEY, CDR2 SMNVEV (reference sequence). The CDR3 loop spans 15 amino acids. The CDR3 here is CASRGTGLGGNTIYF. The DNA of the CDR3 is TGTGCCAGCAGGGGGACAGGGTTAGGTGGAAACACCATATATTTT.

This chain connects TRBV27 to TRBJ2-5; 9 bases map to TRBD1. The J call may be in error: the DNA end matches TRBJ2-7 better. CDR1 and CDR2 from the germline V gene are MNHEY and SMNVEV (reference sequence). The CDR3 covers 14 residues. The CDR3 loop reads CASSLDRGSYEQYF. CDR3 nucleotide sequence: TGTGCCAGCAGCCTGGACAGGGGCTCCTACGAGCAGTACTTC.

This chain links TRBV10-3 with TRBJ1-1; D unclear. Trimming took off 2 bases at V and 6 bases at J, with 10 bases between the two ends. This CDR3 has 13 amino acids. Germline V gene data show CDR1 as ENHRY and CDR2 as SYGVKD. The DNA of the CDR3 is TGTGCCATCAGTGAGCCCAGTGTGGCTGAAGCTTTCTTT. Encoded protein: CAISEPSVAEAFF.